The present T cell receptor beta chain was sequenced within a study of blood T cells in healthy people across ages. The germline gives CDR1 MDHEN, CDR2 SYDVKM. The CDR3 is 13 residues long. V was pared by 2 bases and J by 3 bases, with 6 bases between. Using a J-beta primer mix together with a sample-barcoded 5' primer, a second PCR was run for roughly 6 to 12 cycles. TCRdb independently ran MiXCR on the 5' RACE reads; one entry per CDR3 protein. The sample carries about 760,000 distinct CDR3 sequences, just under 25% recorded once. The table lists this clonotype with a few counts. These records were also assigned to another study, of T cells of mothers and their children. That paper notes: For each mother, over 8.5 million TCR beta CDR3 reads were obtained, and for each child, roughly 2.8 million.

V gene TRBV28 combines with J gene TRBJ2-3; D not resolved. This clonotype originated in a boy aged 5-17 years in good health. The material sequenced was blood. The CDR3 DNA follows: TGTGCCAGCAGTTTAGTACAGACAGATACGCAGTATTTT. Its translation: CASSLVQTDTQYF.